This T cell receptor beta chain was obtained from a study of shared clonotypes between healthy human individuals. Study-level information: The cohort had two women and a few men, ages 18 to 49.

This CDR3 spans 15 amino acids. Germline CDR1 WNHNN, CDR2 SYGVQD (reference sequence). Trimming took off 3 bases at V and 5 bases at J, with 15 bases between the two ends. At the deep level, the assay was run. In the original analysis: In the immunoSEQ data, sequences were junction-only and lacked quality scores, so filtering differed. The method was immunoSEQ multiplex PCR; TCRdb's version includes in-frame clones alone and lacks a portion of them. The D gene and trimming were derived from the DNA, and the V and J assignments and clone size from that table. The sample lists 2 million to 2.5 million clones, approximately 95% occurring once.

The genes are TRBV10-1 and TRBJ2-3, with D uncertain. This TCR derives from a man aged 18 to 29 in good health. The sequencing sample was made of naive CD4+ T cells sorted from blood. The subset here: CD45RA+ positively selected. CDR3 sequence reads: CASSDGSLGRDTQYF. As DNA, the CDR3 is TGCGCCAGCAGTGACGGCAGTTTAGGGCGAGATACGCAGTATTTT.